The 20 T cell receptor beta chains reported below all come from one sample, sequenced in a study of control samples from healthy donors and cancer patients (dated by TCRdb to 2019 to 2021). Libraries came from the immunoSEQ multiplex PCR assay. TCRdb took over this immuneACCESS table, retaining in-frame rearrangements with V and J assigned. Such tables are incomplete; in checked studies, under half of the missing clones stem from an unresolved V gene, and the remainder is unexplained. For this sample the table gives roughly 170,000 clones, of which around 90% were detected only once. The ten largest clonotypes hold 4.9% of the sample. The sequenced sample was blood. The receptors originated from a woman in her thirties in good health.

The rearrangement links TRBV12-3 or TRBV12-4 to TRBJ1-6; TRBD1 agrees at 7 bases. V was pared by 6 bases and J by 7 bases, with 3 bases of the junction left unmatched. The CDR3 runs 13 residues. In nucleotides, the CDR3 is TGTGCCAGCAGCGAACAGGGGAATTCACCCCTCCACTTT. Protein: CASSEQGNSPLHF.

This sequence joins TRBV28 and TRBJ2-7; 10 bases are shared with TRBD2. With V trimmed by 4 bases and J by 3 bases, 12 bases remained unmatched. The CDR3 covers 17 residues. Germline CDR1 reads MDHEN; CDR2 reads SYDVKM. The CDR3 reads CASSSITGTSANYEQYF. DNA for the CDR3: TGTGCCAGCAGTTCAATTACCGGGACTAGCGCAAACTACGAGCAGTACTTC.

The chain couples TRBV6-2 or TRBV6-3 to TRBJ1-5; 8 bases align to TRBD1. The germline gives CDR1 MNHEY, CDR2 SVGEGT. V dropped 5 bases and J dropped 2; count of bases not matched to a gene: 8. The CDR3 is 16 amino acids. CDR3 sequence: CASSTFGQGGNQPQHF. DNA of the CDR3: TGTGCCAGCAGTACCTTTGGACAGGGCGGCAATCAGCCCCAGCATTTT.

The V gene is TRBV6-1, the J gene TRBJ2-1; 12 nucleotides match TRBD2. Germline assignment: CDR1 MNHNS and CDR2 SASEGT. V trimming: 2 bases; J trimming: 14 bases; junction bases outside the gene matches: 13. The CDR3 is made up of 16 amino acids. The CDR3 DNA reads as TGTGCCAGCAGTGAATTTCGGTCTAGCGGGGGGGTTCGGGAGTTCTTC. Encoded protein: CASSEFRSSGGVREFF.

CDR3 bases: TGTGCCTCAGGCGGGGAGAGTACGTCCTACAATGAGCAGTTCTTC. As protein: CASGGESTSYNEQFF. The genes are TRBV2 and TRBJ2-1, with D maybe TRBD2 (6 bases). The germline CDR1 and CDR2 sequences are SNHLY and FYNNEI. V shed 11 bases and J shed 1 base, with 18 bases lying between them. The length of the CDR3 is 15 residues.

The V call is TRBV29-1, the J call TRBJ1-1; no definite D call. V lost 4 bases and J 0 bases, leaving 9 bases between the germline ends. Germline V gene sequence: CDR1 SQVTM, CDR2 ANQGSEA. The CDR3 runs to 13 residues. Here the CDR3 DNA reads TGCAGCGTTGCTGAGGGCCTGAACACTGAAGCTTTCTTT. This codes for CSVAEGLNTEAFF.

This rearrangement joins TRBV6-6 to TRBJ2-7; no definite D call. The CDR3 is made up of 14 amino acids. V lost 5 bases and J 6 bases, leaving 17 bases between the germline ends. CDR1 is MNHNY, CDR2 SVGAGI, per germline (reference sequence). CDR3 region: CASSPAVRNVEQYF. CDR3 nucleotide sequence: TGTGCCAGCAGTCCCGCAGTGAGAAATGTCGAGCAGTACTTC.

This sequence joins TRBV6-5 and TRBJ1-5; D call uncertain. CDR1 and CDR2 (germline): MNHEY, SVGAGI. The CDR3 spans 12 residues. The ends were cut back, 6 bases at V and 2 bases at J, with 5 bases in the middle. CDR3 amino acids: CASRAGNQPQHF. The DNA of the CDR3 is TGTGCCAGCAGGGCAGGCAATCAGCCCCAGCATTTT.

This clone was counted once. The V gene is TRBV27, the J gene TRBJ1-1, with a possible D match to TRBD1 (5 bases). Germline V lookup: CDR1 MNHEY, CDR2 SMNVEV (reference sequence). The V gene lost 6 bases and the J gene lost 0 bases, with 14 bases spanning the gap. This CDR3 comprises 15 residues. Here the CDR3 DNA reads TGTGCCAGCAGCCGGGGGGTTGGGGTGAACACTGAAGCTTTCTTT. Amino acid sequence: CASSRGVGVNTEAFF.

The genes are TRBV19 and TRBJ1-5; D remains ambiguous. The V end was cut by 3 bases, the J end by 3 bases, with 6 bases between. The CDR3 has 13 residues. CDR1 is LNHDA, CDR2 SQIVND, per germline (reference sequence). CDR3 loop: CASSIDLNQPQHF. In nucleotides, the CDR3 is TGTGCCAGTAGTATTGACCTCAATCAGCCCCAGCATTTT. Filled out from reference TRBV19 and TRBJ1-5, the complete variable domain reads DGGITQSPKYLFRKEGQNVTLSCEQNLNHDAMYWYRQDPGQGLRLIYYSQIVNDFQKGDIAEGYSVSREKKESFPLTVTSAQKNPTAFYLCASSIDLNQPQHFGDGTRLSIL.

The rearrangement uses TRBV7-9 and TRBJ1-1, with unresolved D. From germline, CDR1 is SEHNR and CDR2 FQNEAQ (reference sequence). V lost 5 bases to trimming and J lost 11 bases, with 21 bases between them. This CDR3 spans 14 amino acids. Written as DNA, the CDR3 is TGTGCCAGCAGCCCGCCCGGGCCCACTTTGGAGGCTTTCTTT. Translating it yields CASSPPGPTLEAFF.

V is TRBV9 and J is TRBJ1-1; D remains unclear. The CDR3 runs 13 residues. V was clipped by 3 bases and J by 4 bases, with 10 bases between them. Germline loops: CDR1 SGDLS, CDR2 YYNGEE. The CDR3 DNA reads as TGTGCCAGCAGCGGAACCACCCGCACTGAAGCTTTCTTT. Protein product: CASSGTTRTEAFF.

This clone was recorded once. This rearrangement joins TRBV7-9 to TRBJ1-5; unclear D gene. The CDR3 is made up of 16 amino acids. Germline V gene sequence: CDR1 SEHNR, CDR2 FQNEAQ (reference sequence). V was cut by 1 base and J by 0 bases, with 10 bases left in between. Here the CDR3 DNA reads TGTGCCAGCAGCTTAGACAGCGCATATAGCAATCAGCCCCAGCATTTT. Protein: CASSLDSAYSNQPQHF.

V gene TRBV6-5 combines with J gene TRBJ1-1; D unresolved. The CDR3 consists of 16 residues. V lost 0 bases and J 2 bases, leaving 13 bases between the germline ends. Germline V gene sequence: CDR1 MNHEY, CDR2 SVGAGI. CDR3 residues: CASSYSNIGVNTEAFF. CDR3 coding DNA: TGTGCCAGCAGTTACTCGAACATCGGGGTCAACACTGAAGCTTTCTTT.

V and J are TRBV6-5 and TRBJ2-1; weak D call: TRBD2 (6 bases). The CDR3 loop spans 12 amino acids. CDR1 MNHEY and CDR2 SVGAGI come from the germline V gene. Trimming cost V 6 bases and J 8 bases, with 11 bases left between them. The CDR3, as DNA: TGTGCCAGCAGCCCGACTAGGGATGAGCAGTTCTTC. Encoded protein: CASSPTRDEQFF.

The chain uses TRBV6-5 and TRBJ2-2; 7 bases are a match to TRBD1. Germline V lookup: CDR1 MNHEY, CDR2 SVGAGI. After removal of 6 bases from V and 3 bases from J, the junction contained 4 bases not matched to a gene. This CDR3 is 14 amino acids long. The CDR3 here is CASRDQGDTGELFF. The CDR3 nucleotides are TGTGCCAGCAGAGACCAGGGGGACACCGGGGAGCTGTTTTTT.

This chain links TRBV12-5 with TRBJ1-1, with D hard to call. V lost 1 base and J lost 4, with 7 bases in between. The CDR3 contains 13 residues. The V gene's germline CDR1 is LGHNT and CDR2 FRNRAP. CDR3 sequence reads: CASGLEWGTEAFF. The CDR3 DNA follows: TGTGCTAGTGGTTTGGAGTGGGGCACTGAAGCTTTCTTT.

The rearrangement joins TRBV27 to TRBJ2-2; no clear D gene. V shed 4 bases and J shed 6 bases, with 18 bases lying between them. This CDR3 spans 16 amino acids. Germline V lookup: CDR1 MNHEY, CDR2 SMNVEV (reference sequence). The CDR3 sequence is CASSWVDGFPPGELFF. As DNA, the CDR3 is TGTGCCAGCAGTTGGGTTGATGGGTTCCCCCCCGGGGAGCTGTTTTTT.

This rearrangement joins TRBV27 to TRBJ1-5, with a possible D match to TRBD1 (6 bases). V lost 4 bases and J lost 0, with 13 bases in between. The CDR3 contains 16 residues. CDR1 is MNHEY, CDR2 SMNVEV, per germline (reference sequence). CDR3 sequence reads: CASSSQGSISNQPQHF. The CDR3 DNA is TGTGCCAGCAGTTCCCAGGGGTCAATTAGCAATCAGCCCCAGCATTTT.

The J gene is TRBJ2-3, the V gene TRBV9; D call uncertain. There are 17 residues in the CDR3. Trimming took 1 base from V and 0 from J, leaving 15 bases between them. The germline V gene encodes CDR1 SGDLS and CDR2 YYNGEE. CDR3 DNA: TGTGCCAGCAGCGTAAACCCGGGTTCAACTAGCACAGATACGCAGTATTTT. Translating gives CASSVNPGSTSTDTQYF.